The present T cell receptor beta chain was sequenced within a study of shared clonotypes between healthy human individuals. Study in general: The study enrolled two women and a few men aged 18 to 49.

This CDR3 is 17 amino acids long. Unmatched junction bases numbered 13, after V lost 7 bases and J lost 0 bases. CDR1 is LNHDA, CDR2 SQIVND, per germline (reference sequence). Generated by immunoSEQ multiplex PCR, the TCRdb table keeps only in-frame clones and is missing some. In the table there are 1,400,000 or so clones, approximately 98.5% of which are singletons. This receptor was obtained from a man in his thirties or forties in good health. V usage is TRBV19 and J usage is TRBJ2-3; 7 nucleotides agree with TRBD1. The sequenced material came from naive CD4+ T cells sorted from blood. Subset described: CD45RA+ positively selected. The CDR3 DNA follows: TGTGCCAGTACTACCCCTGGACAGGCCGCTAGCACAGATACGCAGTATTTT. Translating gives CASTTPGQAASTDTQYF.